This TCR beta chain was observed in a study of control samples from healthy donors and cancer patients. Profiled with immunoSEQ multiplex PCR; TCRdb holds only in-frame clones, not every one. The table lists approximately 170,000 clones, around nine tenths of them singletons, with 4.5% to 6% in the top ten. The sequence was collected from a woman in her 30s in good health. The sequencing sample was made of blood.

CDR3 protein: CATLANYGYTF. In DNA form, the CDR3 reads TGTGCCACCCTAGCCAACTATGGCTACACCTTC. The chain uses TRBV27 and TRBJ1-2; D remains ambiguous. Between the trimmed V and J ends, which lost 10 bases and 2 bases, there was a span of 8 bases. The CDR3 has 11 residues. From germline, CDR1 is MNHEY and CDR2 SMNVEV (reference sequence).